The clone carrying this TCR beta chain is a singleton in its sample. These data belong to a study of blood T cell repertoires in COVID-19. Study summary: Acute and convalescent COVID-19 specimens originated in the United States, Italy and Spain. T cells, B-cell-depleted T cells, or PBMCs provided the cDNA or gDNA that served as material.

This table comes from immunoSEQ multiplex PCR, and its TCRdb copy is limited to in-frame clones, with some not included. The data contain roughly 240,000 clones, 65% to 90% of them singletons. Those enrolled in Seattle joined during active infection and were followed longitudinally afterward. The CDR3 extends over 12 amino acids. With 4 bases removed from V and 4 bases from J, the gap between germline ends came to 7 bases. The V call is TRBV12-3 or TRBV12-4, the J call TRBJ2-5, with a tentative D call TRBD1 (5 bases). Sequenced material: peripheral blood. The TCR originated in a man in his fifties with COVID-19, enrolled during active disease. Written as DNA, the CDR3 is TGTGCCAGCAGTTCACAGGCAGAGACCCAGTACTTC. It specifies CASSSQAETQYF.